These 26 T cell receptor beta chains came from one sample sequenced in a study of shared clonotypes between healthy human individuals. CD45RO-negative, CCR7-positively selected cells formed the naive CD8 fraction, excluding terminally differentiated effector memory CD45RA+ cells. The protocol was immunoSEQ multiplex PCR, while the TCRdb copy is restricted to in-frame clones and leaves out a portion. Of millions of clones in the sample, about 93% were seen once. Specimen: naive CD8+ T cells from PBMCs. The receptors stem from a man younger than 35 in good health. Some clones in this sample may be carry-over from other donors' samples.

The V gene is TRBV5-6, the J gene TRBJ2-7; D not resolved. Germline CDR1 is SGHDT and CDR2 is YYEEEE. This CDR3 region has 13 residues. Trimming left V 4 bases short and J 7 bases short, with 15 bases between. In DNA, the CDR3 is TGTGCCAGCAGCACACTCAGGTCCGGGGAGCAGTACTTC. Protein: CASSTLRSGEQYF.

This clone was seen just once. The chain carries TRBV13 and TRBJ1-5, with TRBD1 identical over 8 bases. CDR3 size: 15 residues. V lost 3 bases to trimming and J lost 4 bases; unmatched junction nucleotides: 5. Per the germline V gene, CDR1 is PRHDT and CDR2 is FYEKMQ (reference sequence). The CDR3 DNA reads TGTGCCAGCAGCTTCGGACAGGGAGATAATCAGCCCCAGCATTTT. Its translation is CASSFGQGDNQPQHF.

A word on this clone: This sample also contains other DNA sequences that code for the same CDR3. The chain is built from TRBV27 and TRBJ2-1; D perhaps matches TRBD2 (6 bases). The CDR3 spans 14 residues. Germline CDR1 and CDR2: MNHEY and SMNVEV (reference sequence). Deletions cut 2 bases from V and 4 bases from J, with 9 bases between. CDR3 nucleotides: TGTGCCAGCAGTTTAAGTGGGACTTACAATGAGCAGTTCTTC. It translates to CASSLSGTYNEQFF.

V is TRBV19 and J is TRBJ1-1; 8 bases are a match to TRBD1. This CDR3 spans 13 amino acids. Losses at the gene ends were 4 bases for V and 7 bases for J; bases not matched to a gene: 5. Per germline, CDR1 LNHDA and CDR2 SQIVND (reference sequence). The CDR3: CASSTGTGGEAFF. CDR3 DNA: TGTGCCAGTAGTACTGGGACAGGAGGTGAAGCTTTCTTT.

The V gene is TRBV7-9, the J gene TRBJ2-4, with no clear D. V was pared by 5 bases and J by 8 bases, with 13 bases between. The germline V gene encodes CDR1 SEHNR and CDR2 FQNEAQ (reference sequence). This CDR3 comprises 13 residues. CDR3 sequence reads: CASSPLPEHIQYF. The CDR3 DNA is TGTGCCAGCAGCCCCCTGCCGGAACACATTCAGTACTTC. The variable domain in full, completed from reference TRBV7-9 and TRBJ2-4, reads DTGVSQNPRHKITKRGQNVTFRCDPISEHNRLYWYRQTLGQGPEFLTYFQNEAQLEKSRLLSDRFSAERPKGSFSTLEIQRTEQGDSAMYLCASSPLPEHIQYFGAGTRLSVL.

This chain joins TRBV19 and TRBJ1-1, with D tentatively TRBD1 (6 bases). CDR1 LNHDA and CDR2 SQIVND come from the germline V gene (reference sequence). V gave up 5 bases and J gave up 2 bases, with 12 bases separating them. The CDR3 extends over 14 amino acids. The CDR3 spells CASSADSANTEAFF. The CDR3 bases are TGTGCCAGTAGTGCGGACAGCGCTAACACTGAAGCTTTCTTT.

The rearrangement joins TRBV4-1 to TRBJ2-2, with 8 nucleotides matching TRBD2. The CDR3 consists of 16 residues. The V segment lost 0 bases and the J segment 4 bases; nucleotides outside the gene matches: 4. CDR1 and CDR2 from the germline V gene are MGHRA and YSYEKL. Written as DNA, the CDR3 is TGCGCCAGCAGCCAAGACGGGACTAGTGTCACCGGGGAGCTGTTTTTT. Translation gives CASSQDGTSVTGELFF.

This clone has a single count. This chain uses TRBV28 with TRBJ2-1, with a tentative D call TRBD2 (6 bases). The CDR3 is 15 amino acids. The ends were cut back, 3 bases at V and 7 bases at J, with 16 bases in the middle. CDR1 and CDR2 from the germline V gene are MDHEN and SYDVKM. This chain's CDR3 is CASSLVSGVSNEQFF. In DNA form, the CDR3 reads TGTGCCAGCAGTTTGGTATCGGGGGTTAGTAATGAGCAGTTCTTC.

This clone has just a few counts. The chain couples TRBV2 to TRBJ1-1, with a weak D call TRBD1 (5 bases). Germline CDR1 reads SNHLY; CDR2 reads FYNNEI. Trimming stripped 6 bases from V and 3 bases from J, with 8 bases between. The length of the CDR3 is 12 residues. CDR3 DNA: TGTGCCAGCAGGGTGGGGGACACTGAAGCTTTCTTT. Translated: CASRVGDTEAFF.

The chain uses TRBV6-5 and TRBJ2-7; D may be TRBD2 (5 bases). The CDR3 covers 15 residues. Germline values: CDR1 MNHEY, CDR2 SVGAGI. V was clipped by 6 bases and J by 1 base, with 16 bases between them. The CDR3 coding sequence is TGTGCCAGCAGCTTGGGAGTGTCCGAATCCTACGAGCAGTACTTC. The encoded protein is CASSLGVSESYEQYF.

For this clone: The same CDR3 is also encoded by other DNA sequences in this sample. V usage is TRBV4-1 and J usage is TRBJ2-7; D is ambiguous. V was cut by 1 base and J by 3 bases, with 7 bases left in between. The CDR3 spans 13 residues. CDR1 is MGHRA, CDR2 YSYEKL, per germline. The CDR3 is CASSQVPSYEQYF. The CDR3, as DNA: TGCGCCAGCAGCCAAGTTCCCAGCTACGAGCAGTACTTC.

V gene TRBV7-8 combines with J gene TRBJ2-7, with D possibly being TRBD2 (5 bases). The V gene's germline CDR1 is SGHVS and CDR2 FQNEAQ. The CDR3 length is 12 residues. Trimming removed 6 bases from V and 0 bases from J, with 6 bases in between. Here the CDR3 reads CASRRDSYEQYF. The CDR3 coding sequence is TGTGCCAGCAGGAGGGACTCCTACGAGCAGTACTTC. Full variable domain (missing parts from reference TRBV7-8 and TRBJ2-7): GAGVSQSPRYKVAKRGQDVALRCDPISGHVSLFWYQQALGQGPEFLTYFQNEAQLDKSGLPSDRFFAERPEGSVSTLKIQRTQQEDSAVYLCASRRDSYEQYFGPGTRLTVT.

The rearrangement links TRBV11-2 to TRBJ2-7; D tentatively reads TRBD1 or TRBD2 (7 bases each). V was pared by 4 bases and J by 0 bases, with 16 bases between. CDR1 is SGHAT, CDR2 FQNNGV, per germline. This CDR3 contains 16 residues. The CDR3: CASSSREGANSYEQYF. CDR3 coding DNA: TGTGCCAGCAGCTCCAGGGAGGGGGCAAACTCCTACGAGCAGTACTTC. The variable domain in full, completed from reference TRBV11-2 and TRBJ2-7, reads EAGVAQSPRYKIIEKRQSVAFWCNPISGHATLYWYQQILGQGPKLLIQFQNNGVVDDSQLPKDRFSAERLKGVDSTLKIQPAKLEDSAVYLCASSSREGANSYEQYFGPGTRLTVT.

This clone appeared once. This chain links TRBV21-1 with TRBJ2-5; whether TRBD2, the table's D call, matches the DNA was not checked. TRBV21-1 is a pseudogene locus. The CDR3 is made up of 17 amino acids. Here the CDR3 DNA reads TGTGCCAGCAGCAAATCCCCCCAGCCCAGCGTACCAGAGACCCAGTACTTC. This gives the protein CASSKSPQPSVPETQYF.

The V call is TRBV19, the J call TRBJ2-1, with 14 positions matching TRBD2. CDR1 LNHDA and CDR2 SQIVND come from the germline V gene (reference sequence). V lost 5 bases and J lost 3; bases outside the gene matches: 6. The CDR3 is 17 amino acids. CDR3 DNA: TGTGCCAGTAGTCCCTTCGGGACTAGCGGGAGCTACAATGAGCAGTTCTTC. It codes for CASSPFGTSGSYNEQFF.

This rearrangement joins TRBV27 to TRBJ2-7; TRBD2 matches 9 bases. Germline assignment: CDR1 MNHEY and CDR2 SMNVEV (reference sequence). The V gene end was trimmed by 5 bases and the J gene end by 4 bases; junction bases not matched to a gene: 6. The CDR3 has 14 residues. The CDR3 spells CASSRRAGGYEQYF. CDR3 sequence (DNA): TGTGCCAGCAGTCGCCGGGCGGGAGGGTACGAGCAGTACTTC.

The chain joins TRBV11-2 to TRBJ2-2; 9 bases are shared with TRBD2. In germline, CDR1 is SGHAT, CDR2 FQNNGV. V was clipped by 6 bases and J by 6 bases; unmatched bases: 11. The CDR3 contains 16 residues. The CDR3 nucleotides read TGTGCCAGCAGTTCCCGTAGCGGGAGAGGCCCCGGGGAGCTGTTTTTT. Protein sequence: CASSSRSGRGPGELFF.

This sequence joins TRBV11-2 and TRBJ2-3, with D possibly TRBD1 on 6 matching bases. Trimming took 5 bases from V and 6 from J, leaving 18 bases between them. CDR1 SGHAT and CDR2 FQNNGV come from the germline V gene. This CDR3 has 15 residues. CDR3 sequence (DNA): TGTGCCAGCAGCGGCTACTCAGGGGCTCAGGATACGCAGTATTTT. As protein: CASSGYSGAQDTQYF.

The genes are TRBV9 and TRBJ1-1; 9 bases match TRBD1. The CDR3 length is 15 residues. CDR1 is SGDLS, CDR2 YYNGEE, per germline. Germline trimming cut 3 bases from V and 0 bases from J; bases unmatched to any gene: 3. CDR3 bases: TGTGCCAGCAGCGCCTGGACAGGGGTGAACACTGAAGCTTTCTTT. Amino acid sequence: CASSAWTGVNTEAFF. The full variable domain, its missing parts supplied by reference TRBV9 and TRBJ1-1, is DSGVTQTPKHLITATGQRVTLRCSPRSGDLSVYWYQQSLDQGLQFLIQYYNGEERAKGNILERFSAQQFPDLHSELNLSSLELGDSALYFCASSAWTGVNTEAFFGQGTRLTVV.

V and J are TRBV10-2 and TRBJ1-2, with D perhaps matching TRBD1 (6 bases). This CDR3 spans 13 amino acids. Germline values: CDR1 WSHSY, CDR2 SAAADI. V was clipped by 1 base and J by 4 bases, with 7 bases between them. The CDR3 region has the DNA TGCGCCAGCAGTGAGTGGGACATCTATGGCTACACCTTC. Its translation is CASSEWDIYGYTF.

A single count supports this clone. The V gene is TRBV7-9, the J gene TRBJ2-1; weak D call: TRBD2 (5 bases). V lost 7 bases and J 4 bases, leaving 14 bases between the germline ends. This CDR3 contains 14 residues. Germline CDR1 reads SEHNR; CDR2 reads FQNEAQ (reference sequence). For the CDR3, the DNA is TGTGCCAGCACCACTGGGAGAAGGTACAATGAGCAGTTCTTC. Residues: CASTTGRRYNEQFF.

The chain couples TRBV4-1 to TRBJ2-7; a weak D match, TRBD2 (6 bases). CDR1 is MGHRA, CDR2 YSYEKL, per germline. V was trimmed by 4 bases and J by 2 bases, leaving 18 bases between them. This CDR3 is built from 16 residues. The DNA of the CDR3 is TGCGCCAGCAGCCCCGCCCCCGCTAGCGCTGCCTACGAGCAGTACTTC. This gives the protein CASSPAPASAAYEQYF.

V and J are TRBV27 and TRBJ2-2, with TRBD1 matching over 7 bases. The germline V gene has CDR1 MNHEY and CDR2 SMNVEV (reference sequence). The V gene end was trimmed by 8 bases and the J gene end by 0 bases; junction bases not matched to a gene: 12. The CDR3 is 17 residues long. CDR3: CASGSLPGQPNTGELFF. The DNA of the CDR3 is TGTGCCAGCGGATCGCTCCCGGGACAGCCGAACACCGGGGAGCTGTTTTTT.

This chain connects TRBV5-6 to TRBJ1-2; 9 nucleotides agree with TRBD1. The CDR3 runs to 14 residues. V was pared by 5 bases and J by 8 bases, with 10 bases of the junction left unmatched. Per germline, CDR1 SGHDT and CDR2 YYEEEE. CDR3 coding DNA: TGTGCCAGCAGACCCGACAGGGGGTACTTAGGCTACACCTTC. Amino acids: CASRPDRGYLGYTF.

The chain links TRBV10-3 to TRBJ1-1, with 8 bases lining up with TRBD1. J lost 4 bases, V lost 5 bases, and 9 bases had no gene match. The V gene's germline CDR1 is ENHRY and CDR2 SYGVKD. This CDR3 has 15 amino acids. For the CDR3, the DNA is TGTGCCATCAGTACCCTGGACAGGGAGGCCACTGAAGCTTTCTTT. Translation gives CAISTLDREATEAFF.

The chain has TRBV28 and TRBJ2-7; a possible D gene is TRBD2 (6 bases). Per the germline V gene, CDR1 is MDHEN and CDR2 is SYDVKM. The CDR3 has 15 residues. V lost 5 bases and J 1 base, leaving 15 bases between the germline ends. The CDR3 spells CASSPVGAGSYEQYF. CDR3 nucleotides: TGTGCCAGCAGTCCCGTTGGGGCGGGGTCCTACGAGCAGTACTTC.